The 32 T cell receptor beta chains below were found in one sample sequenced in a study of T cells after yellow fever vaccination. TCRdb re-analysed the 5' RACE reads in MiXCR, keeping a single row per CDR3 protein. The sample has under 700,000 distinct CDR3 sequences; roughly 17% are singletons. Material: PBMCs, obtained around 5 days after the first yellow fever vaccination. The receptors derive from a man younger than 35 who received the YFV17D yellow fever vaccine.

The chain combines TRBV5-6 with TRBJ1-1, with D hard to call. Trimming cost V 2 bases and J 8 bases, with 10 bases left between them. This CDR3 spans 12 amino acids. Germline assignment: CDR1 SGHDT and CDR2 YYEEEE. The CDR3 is CASSFWSSEAFF. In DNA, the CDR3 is TGTGCCAGCAGCTTTTGGTCCTCCGAAGCTTTCTTT.

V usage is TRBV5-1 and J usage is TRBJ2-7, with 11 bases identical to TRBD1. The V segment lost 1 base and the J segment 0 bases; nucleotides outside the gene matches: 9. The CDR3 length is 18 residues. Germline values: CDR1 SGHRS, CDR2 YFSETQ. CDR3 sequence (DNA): TGCGCCAGCAGCTTGCGTTCCCCGGGACAGGGGGACTCCTACGAGCAGTACTTC. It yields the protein CASSLRSPGQGDSYEQYF. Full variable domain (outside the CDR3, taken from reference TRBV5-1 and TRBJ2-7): KAGVTQTPRYLIKTRGQQVTLSCSPISGHRSVSWYQQTPGQGLQFLFEYFSETQRNKGNFPGRFSGRQFSNSRSEMNVSTLELGDSALYLCASSLRSPGQGDSYEQYFGPGTRLTVT.

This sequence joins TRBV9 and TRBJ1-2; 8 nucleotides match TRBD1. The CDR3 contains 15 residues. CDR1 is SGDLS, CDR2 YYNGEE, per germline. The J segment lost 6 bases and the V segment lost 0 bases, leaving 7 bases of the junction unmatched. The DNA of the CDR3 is TGTGCCAGCAGCGTAGACCCGACAGGGGTTGATGGCTACACCTTC. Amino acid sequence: CASSVDPTGVDGYTF.

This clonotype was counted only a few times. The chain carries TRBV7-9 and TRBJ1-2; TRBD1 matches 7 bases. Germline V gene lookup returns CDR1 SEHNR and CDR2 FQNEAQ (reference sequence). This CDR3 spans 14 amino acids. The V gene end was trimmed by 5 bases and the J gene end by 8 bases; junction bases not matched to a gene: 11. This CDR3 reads CASSPQGRGRGYTF. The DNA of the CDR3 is TGTGCCAGCAGCCCACAGGGGCGGGGTAGGGGCTACACCTTC.

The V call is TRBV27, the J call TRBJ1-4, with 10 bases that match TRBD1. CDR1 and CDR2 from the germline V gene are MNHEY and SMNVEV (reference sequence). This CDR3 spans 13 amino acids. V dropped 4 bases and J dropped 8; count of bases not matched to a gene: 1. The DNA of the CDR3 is TGTGCCAGCAGTTCGGACAGGGGGGAAAAACTGTTTTTT. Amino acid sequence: CASSSDRGEKLFF. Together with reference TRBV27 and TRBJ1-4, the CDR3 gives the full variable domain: EAQVTQNPRYLITVTGKKLTVTCSQNMNHEYMSWYRQDPGLGLRQIYYSMNVEVTDKGDVPEGYKVSRKEKRNFPLILESPSPNQTSLYFCASSSDRGEKLFFGSGTQLSVL.

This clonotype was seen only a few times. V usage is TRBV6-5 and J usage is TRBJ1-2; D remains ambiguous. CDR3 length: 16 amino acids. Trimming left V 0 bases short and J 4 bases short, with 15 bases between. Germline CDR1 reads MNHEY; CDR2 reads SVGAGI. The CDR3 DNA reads TGTGCCAGCAGTTACTCGAACACAGCGCTACCCTATGGCTACACCTTC. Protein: CASSYSNTALPYGYTF.

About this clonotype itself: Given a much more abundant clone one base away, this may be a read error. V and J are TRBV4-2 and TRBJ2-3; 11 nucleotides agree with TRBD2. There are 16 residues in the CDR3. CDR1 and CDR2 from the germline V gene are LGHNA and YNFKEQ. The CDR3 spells CAISPPSGGSTDTQYF. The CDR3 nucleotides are TGTGCCATCAGCCCTCCTAGCGGGGGGAGCACAGATACGCAGTATTTT.

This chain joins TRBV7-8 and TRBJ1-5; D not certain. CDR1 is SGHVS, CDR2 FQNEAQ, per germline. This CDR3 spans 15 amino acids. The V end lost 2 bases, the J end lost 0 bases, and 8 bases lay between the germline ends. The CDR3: CASSLWQDSNQPQHF. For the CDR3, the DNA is TGTGCCAGCAGCTTATGGCAGGATAGCAATCAGCCCCAGCATTTT.

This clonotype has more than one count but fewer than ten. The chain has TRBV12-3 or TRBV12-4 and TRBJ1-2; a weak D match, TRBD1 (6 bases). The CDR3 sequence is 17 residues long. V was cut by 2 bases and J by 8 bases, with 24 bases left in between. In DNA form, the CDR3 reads TGTGCCAGCAGTTTACGAATAGGTCCCAGGGGAGAGGGGGGCTACACCTTC. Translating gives CASSLRIGPRGEGGYTF.

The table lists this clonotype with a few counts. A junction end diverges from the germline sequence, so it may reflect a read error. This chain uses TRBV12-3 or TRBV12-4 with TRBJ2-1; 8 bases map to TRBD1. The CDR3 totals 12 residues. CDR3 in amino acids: CASSLASRDRLF. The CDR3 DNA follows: TGTGCCAGCAGTTTAGCGTCCCGGGACAGGCTCTTC.

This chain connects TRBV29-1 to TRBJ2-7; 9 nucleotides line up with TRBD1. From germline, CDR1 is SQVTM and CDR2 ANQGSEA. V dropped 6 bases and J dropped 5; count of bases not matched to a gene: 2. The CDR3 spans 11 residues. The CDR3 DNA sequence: TGCAGCGTGGGACAGGGCCACGAGCAGTACTTC. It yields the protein CSVGQGHEQYF.

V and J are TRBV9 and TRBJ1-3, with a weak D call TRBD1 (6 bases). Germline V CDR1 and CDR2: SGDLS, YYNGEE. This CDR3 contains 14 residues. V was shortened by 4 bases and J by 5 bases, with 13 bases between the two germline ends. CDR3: CASSLTGSRNTIYF. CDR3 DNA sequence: TGTGCCAGCAGCCTCACAGGGTCACGAAACACCATATATTTT.

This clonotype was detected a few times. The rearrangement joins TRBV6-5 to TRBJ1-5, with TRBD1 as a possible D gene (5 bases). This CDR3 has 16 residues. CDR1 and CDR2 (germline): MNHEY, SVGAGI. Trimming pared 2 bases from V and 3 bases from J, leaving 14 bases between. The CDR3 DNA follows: TGTGCCAGCAGTTACCGGACGGGGGTGATCAATCAGCCCCAGCATTTT. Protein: CASSYRTGVINQPQHF.

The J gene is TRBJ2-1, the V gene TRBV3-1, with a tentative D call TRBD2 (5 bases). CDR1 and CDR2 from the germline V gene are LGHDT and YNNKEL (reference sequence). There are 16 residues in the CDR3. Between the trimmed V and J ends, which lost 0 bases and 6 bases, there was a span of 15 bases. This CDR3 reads CASSQDIRLAGNEQFF. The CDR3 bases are TGTGCCAGCAGCCAAGACATACGGCTAGCTGGCAATGAGCAGTTCTTC.

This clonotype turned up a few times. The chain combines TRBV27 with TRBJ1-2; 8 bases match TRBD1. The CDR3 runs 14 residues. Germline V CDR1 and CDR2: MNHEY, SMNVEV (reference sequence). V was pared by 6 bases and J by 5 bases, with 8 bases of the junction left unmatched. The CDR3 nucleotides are TGTGCCAGCAGGCGACAGGGGTTATCTTATGGCTACACCTTC. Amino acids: CASRRQGLSYGYTF.

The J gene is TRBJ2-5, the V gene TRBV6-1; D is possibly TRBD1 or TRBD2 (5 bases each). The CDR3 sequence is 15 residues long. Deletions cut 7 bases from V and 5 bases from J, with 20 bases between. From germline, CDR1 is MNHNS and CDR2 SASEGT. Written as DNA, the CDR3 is TGTGCCAGCACCCGAGGGCAGGGTCCAAGGGAGACCCAGTACTTC. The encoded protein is CASTRGQGPRETQYF.

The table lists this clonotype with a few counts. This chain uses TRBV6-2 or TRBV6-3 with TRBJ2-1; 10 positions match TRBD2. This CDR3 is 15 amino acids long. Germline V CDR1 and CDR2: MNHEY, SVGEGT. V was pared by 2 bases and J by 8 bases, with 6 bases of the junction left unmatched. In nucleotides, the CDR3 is TGTGCCAGCAGTTACCGGGCTAGCGGGGGCCATGAGCAGTTCTTC. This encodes CASSYRASGGHEQFF.

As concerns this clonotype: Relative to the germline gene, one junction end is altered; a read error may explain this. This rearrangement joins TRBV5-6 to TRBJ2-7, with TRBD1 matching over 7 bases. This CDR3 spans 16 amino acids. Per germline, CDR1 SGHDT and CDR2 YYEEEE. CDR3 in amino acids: CASSLGPGQVIYEQYF. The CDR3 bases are TGTGCCAGCAGTTTGGGTCCAGGACAGGTAATCTACGAGCAGTACTTC. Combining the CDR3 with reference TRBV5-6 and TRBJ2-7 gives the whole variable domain DAGVTQSPTHLIKTRGQQVTLRCSPKSGHDTVSWYQQALGQGPQFIFQYYEEEERQRGNFPDRFSGHQFPNYSSELNVNALLLGDSALYLCASSLGPGQVIYEQYFGPGTRLTVT.

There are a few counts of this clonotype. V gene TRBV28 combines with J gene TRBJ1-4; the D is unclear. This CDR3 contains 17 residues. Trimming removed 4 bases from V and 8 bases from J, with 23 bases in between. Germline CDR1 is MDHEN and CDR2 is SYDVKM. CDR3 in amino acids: CASSSPLSEGRGEKLFF. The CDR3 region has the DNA TGTGCCAGCAGTTCCCCTCTGTCGGAAGGTCGAGGGGAAAAACTGTTTTTT. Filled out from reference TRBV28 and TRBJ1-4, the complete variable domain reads DVKVTQSSRYLVKRTGEKVFLECVQDMDHENMFWYRQDPGLGLRLIYFSYDVKMKEKGDIPEGYSVSREKKERFSLILESASTNQTSMYLCASSSPLSEGRGEKLFFGSGTQLSVL.

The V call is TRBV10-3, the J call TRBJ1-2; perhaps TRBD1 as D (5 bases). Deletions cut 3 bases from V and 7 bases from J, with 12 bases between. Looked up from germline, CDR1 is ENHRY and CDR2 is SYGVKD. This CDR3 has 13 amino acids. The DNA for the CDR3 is TGTGCCATCAGTGAATCCGGGGGAGGTGGCTACACCTTC. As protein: CAISESGGGGYTF.

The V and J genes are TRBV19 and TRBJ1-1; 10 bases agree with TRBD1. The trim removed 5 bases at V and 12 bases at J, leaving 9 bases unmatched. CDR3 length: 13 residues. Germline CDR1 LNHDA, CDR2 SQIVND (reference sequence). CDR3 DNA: TGTGCCAGTAGTGACCGACAGGGGGCGACCTCTTTCTTT. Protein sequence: CASSDRQGATSFF.

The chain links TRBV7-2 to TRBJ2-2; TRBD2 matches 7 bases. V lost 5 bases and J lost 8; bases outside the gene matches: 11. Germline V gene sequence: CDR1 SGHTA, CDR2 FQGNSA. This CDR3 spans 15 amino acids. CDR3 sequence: CASSQLVGGTGELFF. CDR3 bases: TGTGCCAGCAGCCAGTTGGTCGGGGGGACTGGGGAGCTGTTTTTT.

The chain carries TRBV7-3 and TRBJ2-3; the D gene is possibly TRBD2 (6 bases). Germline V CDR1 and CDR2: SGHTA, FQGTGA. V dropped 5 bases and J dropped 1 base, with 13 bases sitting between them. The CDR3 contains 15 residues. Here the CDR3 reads CASSQAVAGTDTQYF. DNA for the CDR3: TGTGCCAGCAGCCAGGCGGTAGCGGGCACAGATACGCAGTATTTT.

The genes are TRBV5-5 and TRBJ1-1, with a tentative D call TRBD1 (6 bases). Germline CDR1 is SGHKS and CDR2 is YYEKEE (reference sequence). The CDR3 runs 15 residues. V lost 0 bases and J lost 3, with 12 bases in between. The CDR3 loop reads CASSLVAGADTEAFF. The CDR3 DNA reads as TGTGCCAGCAGCTTGGTTGCGGGGGCGGACACTGAAGCTTTCTTT.

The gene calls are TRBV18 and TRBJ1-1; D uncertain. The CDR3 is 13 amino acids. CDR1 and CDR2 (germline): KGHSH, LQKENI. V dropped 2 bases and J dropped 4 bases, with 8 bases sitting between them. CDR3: CASSPGEGTEAFF. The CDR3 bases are TGTGCCAGCTCACCAGGGGAGGGCACTGAAGCTTTCTTT.

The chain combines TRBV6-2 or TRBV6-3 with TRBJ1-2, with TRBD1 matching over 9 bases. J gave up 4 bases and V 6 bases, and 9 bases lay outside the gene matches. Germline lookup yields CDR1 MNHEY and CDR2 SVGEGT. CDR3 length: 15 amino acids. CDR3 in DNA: TGTGCCAGCAGCTCTGGGACAGGGCAGGCCTATGGCTACACCTTC. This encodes CASSSGTGQAYGYTF.

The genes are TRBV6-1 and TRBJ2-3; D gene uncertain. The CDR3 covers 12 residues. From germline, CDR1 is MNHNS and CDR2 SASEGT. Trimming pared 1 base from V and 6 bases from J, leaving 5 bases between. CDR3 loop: CASSEVRDTQYF. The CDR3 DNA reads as TGTGCCAGCAGTGAAGTACGGGATACGCAGTATTTT.

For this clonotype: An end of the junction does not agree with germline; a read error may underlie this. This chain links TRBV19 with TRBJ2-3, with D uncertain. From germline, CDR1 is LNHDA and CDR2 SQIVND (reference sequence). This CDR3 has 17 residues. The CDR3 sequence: CASSIGPWRSQMDTQYF. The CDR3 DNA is TGTGCCAGTAGCATAGGGCCTTGGCGATCCCAAATGGATACGCAGTATTTT.

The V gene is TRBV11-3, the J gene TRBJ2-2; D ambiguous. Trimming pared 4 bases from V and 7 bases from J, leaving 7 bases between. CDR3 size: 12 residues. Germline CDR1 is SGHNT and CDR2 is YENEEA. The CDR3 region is CASSSPIGELFF. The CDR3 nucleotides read TGTGCCAGCAGCTCCCCGATCGGGGAGCTGTTTTTT.

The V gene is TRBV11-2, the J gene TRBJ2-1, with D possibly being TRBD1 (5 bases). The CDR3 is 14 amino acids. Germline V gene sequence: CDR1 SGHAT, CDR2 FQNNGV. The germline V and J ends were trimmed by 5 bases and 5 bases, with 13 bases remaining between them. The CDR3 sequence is CASSRFDSNNEQFF. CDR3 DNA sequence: TGTGCCAGCAGCCGTTTTGACAGTAACAATGAGCAGTTCTTC.

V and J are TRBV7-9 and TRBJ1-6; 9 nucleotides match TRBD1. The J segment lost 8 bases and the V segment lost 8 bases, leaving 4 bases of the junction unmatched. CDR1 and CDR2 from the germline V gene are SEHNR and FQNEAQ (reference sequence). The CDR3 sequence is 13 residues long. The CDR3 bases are TGTGCCAGCGGGGGGACAGGGTATTCACCCCTCCACTTT. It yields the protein CASGGTGYSPLHF.

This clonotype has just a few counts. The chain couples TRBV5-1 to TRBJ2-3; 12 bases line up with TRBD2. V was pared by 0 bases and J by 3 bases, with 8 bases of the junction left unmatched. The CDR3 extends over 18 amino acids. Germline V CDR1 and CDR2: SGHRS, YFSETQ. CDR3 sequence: CASSLAAASGGATDTQYF. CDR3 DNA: TGCGCCAGCAGCTTGGCCGCAGCTAGCGGGGGGGCGACAGATACGCAGTATTTT.